This passage covers 3 T cell receptor beta chains from one sample sequenced in a study of blood T cell repertoires in COVID-19. Measured with immunoSEQ multiplex PCR; TCRdb has only the in-frame clones, and not every one. The table records over 65,000 clones, roughly 81% of them present only once. The sequenced material came from peripheral blood. The receptors shown here come from a human donor in a cohort sampled during active COVID-19.

V is TRBV9 and J is TRBJ2-5, with TRBD2 matching over 7 bases. In germline, CDR1 is SGDLS, CDR2 YYNGEE. V lost 2 bases, J lost 3 bases, and 4 bases stayed unmatched. This CDR3 spans 14 amino acids. CDR3 protein: CASSVHGGEETQYF. The CDR3 DNA sequence: TGTGCCAGCAGCGTTCATGGGGGGGAAGAGACCCAGTACTTC.

The V and J genes are TRBV27 and TRBJ1-6; a possible D gene is TRBD1 (6 bases). This CDR3 is built from 16 residues. Germline V gene lookup returns CDR1 MNHEY and CDR2 SMNVEV (reference sequence). Trimming shortened V by 6 bases and J by 0 bases, and 12 bases separated the two germline ends. The CDR3 spells CASRFQGSSYNSPLHF. CDR3 nucleotide sequence: TGTGCCAGCAGATTCCAGGGGAGCTCCTATAATTCACCCCTCCACTTT.

This sequence joins TRBV2 and TRBJ1-1; maybe TRBD1 (5 bases). Germline assignment: CDR1 SNHLY and CDR2 FYNNEI. The V gene lost 8 bases and the J gene lost 0 bases, with 16 bases spanning the gap. The CDR3 is 15 residues long. DNA of the CDR3: TGTGCCAGCGAGGTACACAGGACCATGAACACTGAAGCTTTCTTT. Encoded protein: CASEVHRTMNTEAFF.